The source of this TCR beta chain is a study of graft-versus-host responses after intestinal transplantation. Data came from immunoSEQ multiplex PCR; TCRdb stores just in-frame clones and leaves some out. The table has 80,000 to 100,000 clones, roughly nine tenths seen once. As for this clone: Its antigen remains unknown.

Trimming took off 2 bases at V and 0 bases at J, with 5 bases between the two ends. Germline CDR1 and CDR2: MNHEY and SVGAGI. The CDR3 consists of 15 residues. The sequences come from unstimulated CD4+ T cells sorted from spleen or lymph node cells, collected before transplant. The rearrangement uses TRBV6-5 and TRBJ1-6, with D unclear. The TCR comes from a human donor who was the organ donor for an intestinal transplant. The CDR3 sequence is CASSYGSSYNSPLHF. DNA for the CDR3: TGTGCCAGCAGTTACGGCAGCTCCTATAATTCACCCCTCCACTTT.